A single sample gave rise to the 16 T cell receptor beta chains below, sequenced in a study of CD8+ T cells in alopecia areata. Treatment in this sample: oral pan-JAK inhibitor, 5-10 mg twice daily. Sequencing templates came from extracted RNA that was reverse transcribed into cDNA. Clones were read by immunoSEQ multiplex PCR, and TCRdb kept only the in-frame ones, dropping some. The sample gives 95,000 to 100,000 clones, just under 60% of which show up once; 15% to 20% is in the top ten. The sample consisted of CD8+ T cells sorted from blood, taken between weeks 55 and 65, from a patient treated with tofacitinib. These receptors originate from a human donor with alopecia areata.

This clone was picked up a small number of times. V is TRBV7-9 and J is TRBJ2-3; the D gene is possibly TRBD2 (5 bases). The germline V gene encodes CDR1 SEHNR and CDR2 FQNEAQ (reference sequence). This CDR3 is 15 amino acids long. With 8 bases removed from V and 5 bases from J, the gap between germline ends came to 20 bases. For the CDR3, the DNA is TGTGCCAGCGAATCGCCCCGGGGTGCGGTAGATACGCAGTATTTT. It yields the protein CASESPRGAVDTQYF.

The chain couples TRBV9 to TRBJ2-1; TRBD2 might be the D (6 bases). CDR1 and CDR2 from the germline V gene are SGDLS and YYNGEE. The V end lost 0 bases, the J end lost 6 bases, and 13 bases lay between the germline ends. There are 15 residues in the CDR3. The CDR3 spells CASSVGRGMGNEQFF. In DNA, the CDR3 is TGTGCCAGCAGCGTAGGGAGGGGCATGGGCAATGAGCAGTTCTTC.

The chain combines TRBV13 with TRBJ2-3; unclear D gene. Per germline, CDR1 PRHDT and CDR2 FYEKMQ (reference sequence). V was clipped by 0 bases and J by 6 bases, with 16 bases between them. The CDR3 is 16 residues long. The CDR3 nucleotides are TGTGCCAGCAGCTTAGGCCTAATGCCGGACGTGGATACGCAGTATTTT. Translated: CASSLGLMPDVDTQYF.

The J gene is TRBJ1-5, the V gene TRBV15; D is uncertain. The germline V and J ends were trimmed by 1 base and 6 bases, with 4 bases remaining between them. The germline CDR1 and CDR2 sequences are LNHNV and YYDKDF (reference sequence). CDR3 length equals 12 residues. Here the CDR3 reads CATSRAAQPQHF. The DNA of the CDR3 is TGTGCCACCAGCAGAGCGGCTCAGCCCCAGCATTTT.

This clone was picked up one time. The chain combines TRBV29-1 with TRBJ1-2; D gene uncertain. The CDR3 contains 12 residues. CDR1 and CDR2 from the germline V gene are SQVTM and ANQGSEA. V dropped 3 bases and J dropped 3 bases, with 8 bases sitting between them. The CDR3 protein is CSVEFEYYGYTF. The CDR3 DNA reads as TGCAGCGTTGAGTTCGAGTACTATGGCTACACCTTC.

J is TRBJ2-3 and V is TRBV29-1, with D possibly being TRBD1 or TRBD2 (6 bases each). Germline CDR1 is SQVTM and CDR2 is ANQGSEA. CDR3 size: 16 residues. V shed 4 bases and J shed 1 base, with 18 bases lying between them. The CDR3 is CSVVNGGSPRTDTQYF. CDR3 nucleotides: TGCAGCGTTGTGAACGGGGGCAGTCCTCGCACAGATACGCAGTATTTT.

By sample fraction, this clone is large. The rearrangement joins TRBV7-9 to TRBJ2-1, with 10 positions matching TRBD1. V lost 5 bases and J lost 2; bases outside the gene matches: 3. From germline, CDR1 is SEHNR and CDR2 FQNEAQ (reference sequence). The CDR3 is made up of 15 amino acids. The CDR3 coding sequence is TGTGCCAGCAGCCCCGGGACAGGGGCCTACAATGAGCAGTTCTTC. Translation: CASSPGTGAYNEQFF.

This chain uses TRBV6-5 with TRBJ1-3; D is ambiguous. The CDR3 loop spans 13 amino acids. Trimming cost V 2 bases and J 4 bases, with 6 bases left between them. CDR1 and CDR2 (germline): MNHEY, SVGAGI. The CDR3, as DNA: TGTGCCAGCAGTTACGGGTCCGGAAACACCATATATTTT. Protein sequence: CASSYGSGNTIYF.

Only one count was recorded for this clone. The chain employs TRBV9 and TRBJ2-5; D might be TRBD1 or TRBD2, each matching 5 bases. The end of the DNA is better explained by TRBJ2-7, so the J call may be wrong. CDR1 SGDLS and CDR2 YYNGEE come from the germline V gene. This CDR3 comprises 15 residues. In DNA form, the CDR3 reads TGTGCCAGCAGTTACTCCTCCGGGGACCCCTACGAGCAGTACTTC. Residues: CASSYSSGDPYEQYF.

A few counts support this clone. The chain recombines TRBV10-3 with TRBJ2-3; no clear D. Germline lookup yields CDR1 ENHRY and CDR2 SYGVKD. V lost 3 bases and J 0 bases, leaving 7 bases between the germline ends. The CDR3 is 14 amino acids. The chain's CDR3 is CAISDLPSTDTQYF. CDR3 DNA sequence: TGTGCCATCAGTGATCTACCTAGCACAGATACGCAGTATTTT.

This chain connects TRBV28 to TRBJ2-5; no reliable D call. V was shortened by 5 bases and J by 4 bases, with 2 bases between the two germline ends. Germline V gives CDR1 MDHEN, CDR2 SYDVKM. The CDR3 extends over 10 amino acids. CDR3 residues: CASSLETQYF. The CDR3 bases are TGTGCCAGCAGTCTAGAGACCCAGTACTTC.

The chain combines TRBV2 with TRBJ2-5, with D possibly matching TRBD2 (6 bases). The CDR3 contains 16 residues. V was cut by 4 bases and J by 3 bases, with 18 bases left in between. From germline, CDR1 is SNHLY and CDR2 FYNNEI. The CDR3 coding sequence is TGTGCCAGCAGTGCCTTTAGTGCGGGGAGCGAAGAGACCCAGTACTTC. Amino acids: CASSAFSAGSEETQYF.

In this sample, this clone turned up a few times. The chain couples TRBV27 to TRBJ2-7; tentatively, D is TRBD1 or TRBD2 (6 bases each). Germline CDR1 reads MNHEY; CDR2 reads SMNVEV (reference sequence). This CDR3 contains 14 residues. The germline V and J ends were trimmed by 5 bases and 2 bases, with 13 bases remaining between them. The DNA for the CDR3 is TGTGCCAGCAGTATAGGGGGGCCCACCTACGAGCAGTACTTC. This encodes CASSIGGPTYEQYF.

This clone was detected only a few times. The chain joins TRBV7-6 to TRBJ1-1; D remains ambiguous. The germline V gene encodes CDR1 SGHVS and CDR2 FNYEAQ. V lost 4 bases and J 3 bases, leaving 12 bases between the germline ends. The CDR3 consists of 14 residues. CDR3 loop: CASSSRPVYTEAFF. The CDR3 DNA sequence: TGTGCCAGCAGCTCGCGGCCCGTGTACACTGAAGCTTTCTTT.

The chain joins TRBV5-1 to TRBJ1-2; the D is unclear. V lost 2 bases to trimming and J lost 3 bases, with 8 bases between them. CDR3 size: 13 residues. Germline assignment: CDR1 SGHRS and CDR2 YFSETQ. For the CDR3, the DNA is TGCGCCAGCAGCTTCGACCGCGACTATGGCTACACCTTC. Translated, it gives CASSFDRDYGYTF.

The chain joins TRBV28 to TRBJ2-7; maybe TRBD2 (6 bases). The V and J ends lost 4 bases and 0 bases respectively, with 16 bases between them. The CDR3 is made up of 16 amino acids. Germline CDR1 reads MDHEN; CDR2 reads SYDVKM. As DNA, the CDR3 is TGTGCCAGCAGTTCACCCGTCCGGAGGGGCTCCTACGAGCAGTACTTC. Residues: CASSSPVRRGSYEQYF. The full variable domain, its missing parts supplied by reference TRBV28 and TRBJ2-7, is DVKVTQSSRYLVKRTGEKVFLECVQDMDHENMFWYRQDPGLGLRLIYFSYDVKMKEKGDIPEGYSVSREKKERFSLILESASTNQTSMYLCASSSPVRRGSYEQYFGPGTRLTVT.